The 15 T cell receptor beta chains in this list originate from one sample, sequenced in a study of identical twins. TCRdb fed the 5' RACE reads into MiXCR, producing one record per CDR3 protein. The data show roughly 490,000 distinct CDR3 sequences, roughly an eighth seen once. The same specimen was also included in a second study, on yellow fever vaccine responses in identical twins.

Sequencing was performed on CD4+ T cells sorted from blood. These receptors all stem from a woman in her late teens or twenties in good health.

The chain recombines TRBV9 with TRBJ2-3; D call uncertain. Germline V lookup: CDR1 SGDLS, CDR2 YYNGEE. The CDR3 spans 13 residues. V lost 0 bases and J lost 4, with 6 bases in between. CDR3 coding DNA: TGTGCCAGCAGCGTAGACTTTCCAGATACGCAGTATTTT. It codes for CASSVDFPDTQYF. Full variable domain (outside the CDR3, taken from reference TRBV9 and TRBJ2-3): DSGVTQTPKHLITATGQRVTLRCSPRSGDLSVYWYQQSLDQGLQFLIQYYNGEERAKGNILERFSAQQFPDLHSELNLSSLELGDSALYFCASSVDFPDTQYFGPGTRLTVL.

This chain uses TRBV3-1 with TRBJ2-5; possibly TRBD1 or TRBD2 for D (6 bases each). Trimming took off 1 base at V and 4 bases at J, with 13 bases between the two ends. This CDR3 is built from 15 residues. Germline V gene sequence: CDR1 LGHDT, CDR2 YNNKEL (reference sequence). CDR3 bases: TGTGCCAGCAGCCAAGTGTGGGGGGCTAGAGAGACCCAGTACTTC. Protein: CASSQVWGARETQYF.

This clonotype has ten or more counts. This sequence joins TRBV7-2 and TRBJ2-7; no reliable D call. The CDR3 runs 14 residues. Trimming took off 1 base at V and 5 bases at J, with 12 bases between the two ends. Germline V gene sequence: CDR1 SGHTA, CDR2 FQGNSA. The CDR3, as DNA: TGTGCCAGCAGCTTAGTTAAGGGATTCAACGAGCAGTACTTC. Protein sequence: CASSLVKGFNEQYF.

This clonotype has only one observation. The chain has TRBV27 and TRBJ2-7; no firm D call. The CDR3 is 13 amino acids. V lost 6 bases to trimming and J lost 5 bases, with 14 bases between them. Germline V lookup: CDR1 MNHEY, CDR2 SMNVEV (reference sequence). The CDR3 is CASSRIDLNEQYF. The CDR3 region has the DNA TGTGCCAGCAGCCGGATAGATCTCAACGAGCAGTACTTC.

The sample holds a few counts of this clonotype. This chain uses TRBV27 with TRBJ1-2; 8 bases align to TRBD1. Per the germline V gene, CDR1 is MNHEY and CDR2 is SMNVEV (reference sequence). This CDR3 comprises 15 residues. Trimming cost V 3 bases and J 8 bases; bases outside gene matches: 11. The CDR3 bases are TGTGCCAGCAGTTTCCTCCCGGGACAGGAGGGCGGCTACACCTTC. The encoded protein is CASSFLPGQEGGYTF.

This clonotype has more than one count but fewer than ten. The chain uses TRBV4-1 and TRBJ2-7; the match to TRBD2 covers 13 bases. Germline V gene lookup returns CDR1 MGHRA and CDR2 YSYEKL. The CDR3 has 16 residues. The trim removed 1 base at V and 1 base at J, leaving 1 base unmatched. For the CDR3, the DNA is TGCGCCAGCAGCCAAGGACTAGCGGGGGGATCCTACGAGCAGTACTTC. Translated: CASSQGLAGGSYEQYF.

This clonotype was counted between two and nine times. The chain joins TRBV20-1 to TRBJ2-1; 8 bases line up with TRBD2. The CDR3 consists of 14 residues. V shed 7 bases, J shed 4 bases, and the junction held 9 bases outside the gene matches. Germline values: CDR1 DFQATT, CDR2 SNEGSKA (reference sequence). The DNA for the CDR3 is TGCAGTGTTCGGACTAGCCTCGGGTACAATGAGCAGTTCTTC. Encoded protein: CSVRTSLGYNEQFF.

This clonotype was picked up a small number of times. This sequence joins TRBV20-1 and TRBJ2-3; the D is unclear. This CDR3 contains 10 residues. Per the germline V gene, CDR1 is DFQATT and CDR2 is SNEGSKA (reference sequence). The V end was cut by 3 bases, the J end by 6 bases, with 4 bases between. CDR3 protein: CSARSDTQYF. CDR3 in DNA: TGCAGTGCTAGGTCCGATACGCAGTATTTT.

This clonotype showed up many times. The V and J genes are TRBV12-3 or TRBV12-4 and TRBJ1-2; D is undetermined. V shed 3 bases and J shed 3 bases, with 5 bases lying between them. The CDR3 length is 12 residues. The CDR3 DNA reads TGTGCCAGCAGTTTCAAAGACTATGGCTACACCTTC. Its protein product is CASSFKDYGYTF.

This clonotype was observed at least ten times. The V call is TRBV9, the J call TRBJ2-1; D remains ambiguous. V dropped 4 bases and J dropped 7 bases, with 12 bases sitting between them. The length of the CDR3 is 13 residues. Germline V gene data show CDR1 as SGDLS and CDR2 as YYNGEE. The CDR3, as DNA: TGTGCCAGCAGCTATCCCGATGAGAATGAGCAGTTCTTC. This encodes CASSYPDENEQFF.

This clonotype has only a few counts. The chain has TRBV6-6 and TRBJ2-7, with D possibly being TRBD1 (5 bases). Germline-derived CDR1 and CDR2 are MNHNY and SVGAGI (reference sequence). Trimming stripped 2 bases from V and 7 bases from J, with 9 bases between. The CDR3 is made up of 12 amino acids. The CDR3: CASSYPRTEQYF. CDR3 DNA: TGTGCCAGCAGTTACCCACGGACAGAGCAGTACTTC.

This rearrangement joins TRBV7-8 to TRBJ2-5, with TRBD2 matching over 14 bases. Per the germline V gene, CDR1 is SGHVS and CDR2 is FQNEAQ. V gave up 3 bases and J gave up 5 bases; unmatched junction bases: 11. CDR3 length: 18 residues. CDR3 residues: CASSFQTSGGAQGETQYF. The CDR3, as DNA: TGTGCCAGCAGCTTCCAGACTAGCGGGGGGGCCCAGGGGGAGACCCAGTACTTC.

This clonotype was observed a few times. The V call is TRBV5-1, the J call TRBJ2-1, with 7 bases lining up with TRBD2. After removal of 2 bases from V and 3 bases from J, the junction contained 5 bases not matched to a gene. This CDR3 comprises 15 residues. Germline V gives CDR1 SGHRS, CDR2 YFSETQ. CDR3 residues: CASSFSSGVYNEQFF. The CDR3 nucleotides read TGCGCCAGCAGCTTTTCCAGCGGGGTCTACAATGAGCAGTTCTTC.

The chain couples TRBV2 to TRBJ2-3; 10 bases are a match to TRBD2. Germline V gene sequence: CDR1 SNHLY, CDR2 FYNNEI. The CDR3 consists of 19 residues. The V segment lost 11 bases and the J segment 3 bases; nucleotides outside the gene matches: 23. The CDR3 sequence is CALSFVRSGRAEGTDTQYF. The DNA of the CDR3 is TGTGCCCTCAGTTTTGTCCGAAGCGGGAGGGCCGAAGGTACAGATACGCAGTATTTT.

This clonotype was detected ten times or more. This sequence joins TRBV20-1 and TRBJ2-1; 13 nucleotides match TRBD2. V was pared by 6 bases and J by 8 bases, with 10 bases of the junction left unmatched. CDR1 is DFQATT, CDR2 SNEGSKA, per germline (reference sequence). The length of the CDR3 is 15 residues. In nucleotides, the CDR3 is TGCAGTGCCCCGAAACTAGCGGGGGGGCCGGATGAGCAGTTCTTC. Protein product: CSAPKLAGGPDEQFF.